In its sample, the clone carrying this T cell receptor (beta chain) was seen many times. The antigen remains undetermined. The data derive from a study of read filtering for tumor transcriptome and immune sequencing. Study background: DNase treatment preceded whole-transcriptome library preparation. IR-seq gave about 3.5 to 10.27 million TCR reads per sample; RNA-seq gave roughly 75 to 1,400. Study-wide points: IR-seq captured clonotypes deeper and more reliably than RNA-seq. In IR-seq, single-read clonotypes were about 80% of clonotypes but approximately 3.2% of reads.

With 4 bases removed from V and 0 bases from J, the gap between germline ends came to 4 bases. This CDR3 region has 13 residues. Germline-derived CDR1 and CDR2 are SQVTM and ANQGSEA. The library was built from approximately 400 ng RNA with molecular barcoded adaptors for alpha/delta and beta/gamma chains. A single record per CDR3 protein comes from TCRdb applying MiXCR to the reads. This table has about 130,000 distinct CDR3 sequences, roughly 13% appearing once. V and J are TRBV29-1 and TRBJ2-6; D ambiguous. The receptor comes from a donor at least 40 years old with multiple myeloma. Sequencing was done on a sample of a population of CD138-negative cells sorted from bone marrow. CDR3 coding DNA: TGCAGCGTTGGAAGCTCTGGGGCCAACGTCCTGACTTTC. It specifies CSVGSSGANVLTF. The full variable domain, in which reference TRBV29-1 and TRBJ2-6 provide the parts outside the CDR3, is SAVISQKPSRDICQRGTSLTIQCQVDSQVTMMFWYRQQPGQSLTLIATANQGSEATYESGFVIDKFPISRPNLTFSTLTVSNMSPEDSSIYLCSVGSSGANVLTFGAGSRLTVL.